This entry lists 9 T cell receptor beta chains sequenced from one sample in a study of regulatory T cells in long-lasting Graves disease. Through Arm-PCR of CDR3 regions and iRepertoire HTBI primers, TCR beta libraries were built. TCRdb called the multiplex PCR reads again in MiXCR, with one record for every CDR3 protein. The sample has 500,000 or so distinct CDR3 sequences, approximately 15% seen once; the top ten hold approximately 15%. Sample time point: newly diagnosed GD, antithyroid drugs for less than 3 months. Extracted RNA from PBMCs served as the source of the TCR library. These records were also assigned to another study, of T cells in Graves' hyperthyroidism and ophthalmopathy.

Source: peripheral blood mononuclear cells (PBMCs), taken at new diagnosis, from a patient treated with antithyroid drugs. All receptors come from a woman in her fifties or sixties with Graves disease.

This clonotype came up many times. The chain combines TRBV7-9 with TRBJ2-1; D remains unclear. The CDR3 extends over 17 amino acids. CDR1 SEHNR and CDR2 FQNEAQ come from the germline V gene (reference sequence). V shed 6 bases and J shed 7 bases, with 25 bases lying between them. The CDR3 spells CASRRVESSRLQNEQFF. The CDR3 region has the DNA TGTGCCAGCAGGCGCGTGGAGTCGTCACGACTTCAGAATGAGCAGTTCTTC.

This clonotype was observed a handful of times. The V and J genes are TRBV28 and TRBJ2-1; D unclear. The germline CDR1 and CDR2 sequences are MDHEN and SYDVKM. V was pared by 6 bases and J by 7 bases, with 16 bases between. This CDR3 spans 14 amino acids. CDR3 loop: CASSSGLLLNEQFF. In nucleotides, the CDR3 is TGTGCCAGCAGCTCCGGCCTACTTTTGAATGAGCAGTTCTTC.

The chain employs TRBV6-1 and TRBJ2-7, with 8 positions matching TRBD1. Germline V gene lookup returns CDR1 MNHNS and CDR2 SASEGT. The CDR3 loop spans 14 amino acids. The V segment lost 6 bases and the J segment 5 bases; nucleotides outside the gene matches: 9. The CDR3 nucleotides are TGTGCCAGCAGGATTCGGCAGGGGGCCCACGAGCAGTACTTC. Translating it yields CASRIRQGAHEQYF.

Ten or more counts support this clonotype. The rearrangement uses TRBV28 and TRBJ2-2; 8 bases are a match to TRBD2. The CDR3 contains 16 residues. Germline assignment: CDR1 MDHEN and CDR2 SYDVKM. V lost 3 bases, J lost 3 bases, and 6 bases stayed unmatched. DNA for the CDR3: TGTGCCAGCAGTTTGGAGCGGGAGATAGACACCGGGGAGCTGTTTTTT. Its translation: CASSLEREIDTGELFF.

This clonotype was seen repeatedly, ten times or more. V usage is TRBV2 and J usage is TRBJ2-3, with TRBD2 as a possible D gene (6 bases). Germline loops: CDR1 SNHLY, CDR2 FYNNEI. V dropped 7 bases and J dropped 0 bases, with 14 bases sitting between them. The CDR3 consists of 15 residues. The CDR3 reads CASKEGLASTDTQYF. CDR3 DNA: TGTGCCAGCAAGGAGGGACTCGCCAGCACAGATACGCAGTATTTT.

At least ten counts were recorded for this clonotype. The chain recombines TRBV7-9 with TRBJ2-2; 8 bases align to TRBD2. Per germline, CDR1 SEHNR and CDR2 FQNEAQ (reference sequence). The CDR3 covers 16 residues. The junction had 10 bases not matched to a gene; V was cut back by 5 bases and J by 5 bases. This CDR3 is CASSGLAAGGTGELFF. The CDR3 DNA sequence: TGTGCCAGCAGCGGACTAGCTGCGGGAGGAACCGGGGAGCTGTTTTTT.

There are many counts of this clonotype. The chain joins TRBV28 to TRBJ2-7; 7 positions match TRBD2. Germline V gene sequence: CDR1 MDHEN, CDR2 SYDVKM. The CDR3 length is 13 residues. The ends lost 8 bases at V and 6 bases at J; junction bases unmatched: 10. Here the CDR3 reads CASRLAFSAEQYF. The CDR3 DNA sequence: TGTGCCAGCCGACTAGCTTTCTCGGCCGAGCAGTACTTC. Full variable domain (rest looked up from reference TRBV28 and TRBJ2-7): DVKVTQSSRYLVKRTGEKVFLECVQDMDHENMFWYRQDPGLGLRLIYFSYDVKMKEKGDIPEGYSVSREKKERFSLILESASTNQTSMYLCASRLAFSAEQYFGPGTRLTVT.

The sample holds a few counts of this clonotype. V usage is TRBV13 and J usage is TRBJ1-1, with 9 bases fitting TRBD1. Germline CDR1 is PRHDT and CDR2 is FYEKMQ (reference sequence). V trimming: 5 bases; J trimming: 7 bases; junction bases outside the gene matches: 8. The CDR3 is 14 amino acids. The CDR3 DNA is TGTGCCAGCAGCACCTATGGGACAGGGCTTGAAGCTTTCTTT. It translates to CASSTYGTGLEAFF.

This clonotype was seen more than once but under ten times. The V call is TRBV19, the J call TRBJ1-4; 9 nucleotides line up with TRBD1. Germline CDR1 is LNHDA and CDR2 is SQIVND (reference sequence). This CDR3 is 16 amino acids long. J gave up 0 bases and V 10 bases, and 9 bases lay outside the gene matches. The CDR3 loop reads CAISTGTGSTNEKLFF. In DNA, the CDR3 is TGTGCCATCTCTACCGGGACAGGGTCAACTAATGAAAAACTGTTTTTT.